This T cell receptor (beta chain) was found in a study of radiation and T cells in renal cell carcinoma. About the research overall: Nephrectomy followed 15 Gy stereotactic body radiation by 4 weeks. Study observations and caveats: Pretreatment tumor biopsies were lacking, so baseline clonotypes are unknown.

Using immunoSEQ multiplex PCR, the repertoire was profiled, and TCRdb retains in-frame clones only, with some absent. The repertoire holds some 120,000 clones, with roughly four fifths as singletons. Time point given: blood 2 weeks post-SBRT. Treatment of the sample: 15 Gy SBRT to primary tumor, nephrectomy 4 weeks later. Radiation-treated patients gave blood at baseline, week 2 and week 4. The tumor was a clear cell renal cell carcinoma. The CDR3 sequence is 15 residues long. Germline V lookup: CDR1 SGHDT, CDR2 YYEEEE. V shed 4 bases and J 6 bases; nucleotides not matched to a gene: 10. About this clone itself: What it recognizes is unknown.

The V and J genes are TRBV5-6 and TRBJ1-1; the match to TRBD1 covers 9 bases. The source was blood, collected from a patient whose treatment included radiotherapy and nephrectomy. The receptor comes from a man aged 50-59 years with renal cell carcinoma. CDR3 nucleotides: TGTGCCAGCAGCAGGGGGGACAGGGACTCACCTGAAGCTTTCTTT. This gives the protein CASSRGDRDSPEAFF.